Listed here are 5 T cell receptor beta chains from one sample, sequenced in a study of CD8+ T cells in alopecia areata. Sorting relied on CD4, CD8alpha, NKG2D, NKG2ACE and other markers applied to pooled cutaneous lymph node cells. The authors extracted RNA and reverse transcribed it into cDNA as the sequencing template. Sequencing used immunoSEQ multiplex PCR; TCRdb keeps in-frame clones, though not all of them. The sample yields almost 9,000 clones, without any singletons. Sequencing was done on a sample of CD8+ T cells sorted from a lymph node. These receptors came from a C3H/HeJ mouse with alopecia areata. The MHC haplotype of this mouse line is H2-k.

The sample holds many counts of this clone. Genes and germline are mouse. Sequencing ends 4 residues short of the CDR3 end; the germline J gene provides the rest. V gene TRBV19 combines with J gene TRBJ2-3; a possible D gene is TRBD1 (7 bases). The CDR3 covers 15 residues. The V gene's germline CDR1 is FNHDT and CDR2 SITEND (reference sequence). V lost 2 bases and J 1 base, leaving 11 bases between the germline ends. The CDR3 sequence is CASSIGGGGAETLYF. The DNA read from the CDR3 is TGTGCCAGCAGTATTGGAGGGGGCGGTGCAGAA.

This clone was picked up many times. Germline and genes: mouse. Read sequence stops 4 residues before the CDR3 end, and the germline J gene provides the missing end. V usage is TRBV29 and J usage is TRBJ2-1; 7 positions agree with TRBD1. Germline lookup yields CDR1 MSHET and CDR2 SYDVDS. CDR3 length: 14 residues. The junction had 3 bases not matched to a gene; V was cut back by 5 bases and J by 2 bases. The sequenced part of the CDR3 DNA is TGTGCTAGCAGTCGACAGGGTCACTATGCT. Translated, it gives CASSRQGHYA. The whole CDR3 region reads CASSRQGHYAEQFF.

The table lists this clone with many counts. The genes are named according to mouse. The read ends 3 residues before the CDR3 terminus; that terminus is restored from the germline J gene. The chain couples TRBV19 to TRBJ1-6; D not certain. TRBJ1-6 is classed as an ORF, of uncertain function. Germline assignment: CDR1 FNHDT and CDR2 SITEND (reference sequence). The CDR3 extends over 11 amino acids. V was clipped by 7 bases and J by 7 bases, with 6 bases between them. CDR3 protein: CASGLNSPLYF. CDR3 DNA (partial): TGTGCCAGCGGACTAAATTCGCCC.

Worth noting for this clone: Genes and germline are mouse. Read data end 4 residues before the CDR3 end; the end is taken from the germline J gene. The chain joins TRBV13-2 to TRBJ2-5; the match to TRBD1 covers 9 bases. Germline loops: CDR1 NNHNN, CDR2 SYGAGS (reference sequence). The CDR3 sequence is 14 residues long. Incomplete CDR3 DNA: TGTGCCAGCGGCGGGACAGGGCGAAAAGAC. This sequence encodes CASGGTGRKD. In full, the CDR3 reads CASGGTGRKDTQYF.

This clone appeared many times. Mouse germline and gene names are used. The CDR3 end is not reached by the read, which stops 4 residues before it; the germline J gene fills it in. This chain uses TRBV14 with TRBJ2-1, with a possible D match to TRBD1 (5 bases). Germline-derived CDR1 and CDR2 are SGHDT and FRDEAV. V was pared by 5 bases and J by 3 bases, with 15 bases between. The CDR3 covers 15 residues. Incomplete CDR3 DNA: TGTGCCAGCAGACCCTGGCGGACATTCTATGCT. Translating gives CASRPWRTFYA. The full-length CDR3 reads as CASRPWRTFYAEQFF.